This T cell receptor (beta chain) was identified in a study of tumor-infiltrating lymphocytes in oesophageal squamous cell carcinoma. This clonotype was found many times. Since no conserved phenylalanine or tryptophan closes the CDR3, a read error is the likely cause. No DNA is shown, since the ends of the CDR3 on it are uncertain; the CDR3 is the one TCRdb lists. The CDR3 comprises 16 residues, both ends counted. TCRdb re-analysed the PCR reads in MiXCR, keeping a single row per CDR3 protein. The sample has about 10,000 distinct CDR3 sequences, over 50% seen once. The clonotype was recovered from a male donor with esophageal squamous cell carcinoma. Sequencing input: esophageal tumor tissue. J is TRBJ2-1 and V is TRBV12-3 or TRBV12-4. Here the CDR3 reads CASSFLSTNYGYTFGS.